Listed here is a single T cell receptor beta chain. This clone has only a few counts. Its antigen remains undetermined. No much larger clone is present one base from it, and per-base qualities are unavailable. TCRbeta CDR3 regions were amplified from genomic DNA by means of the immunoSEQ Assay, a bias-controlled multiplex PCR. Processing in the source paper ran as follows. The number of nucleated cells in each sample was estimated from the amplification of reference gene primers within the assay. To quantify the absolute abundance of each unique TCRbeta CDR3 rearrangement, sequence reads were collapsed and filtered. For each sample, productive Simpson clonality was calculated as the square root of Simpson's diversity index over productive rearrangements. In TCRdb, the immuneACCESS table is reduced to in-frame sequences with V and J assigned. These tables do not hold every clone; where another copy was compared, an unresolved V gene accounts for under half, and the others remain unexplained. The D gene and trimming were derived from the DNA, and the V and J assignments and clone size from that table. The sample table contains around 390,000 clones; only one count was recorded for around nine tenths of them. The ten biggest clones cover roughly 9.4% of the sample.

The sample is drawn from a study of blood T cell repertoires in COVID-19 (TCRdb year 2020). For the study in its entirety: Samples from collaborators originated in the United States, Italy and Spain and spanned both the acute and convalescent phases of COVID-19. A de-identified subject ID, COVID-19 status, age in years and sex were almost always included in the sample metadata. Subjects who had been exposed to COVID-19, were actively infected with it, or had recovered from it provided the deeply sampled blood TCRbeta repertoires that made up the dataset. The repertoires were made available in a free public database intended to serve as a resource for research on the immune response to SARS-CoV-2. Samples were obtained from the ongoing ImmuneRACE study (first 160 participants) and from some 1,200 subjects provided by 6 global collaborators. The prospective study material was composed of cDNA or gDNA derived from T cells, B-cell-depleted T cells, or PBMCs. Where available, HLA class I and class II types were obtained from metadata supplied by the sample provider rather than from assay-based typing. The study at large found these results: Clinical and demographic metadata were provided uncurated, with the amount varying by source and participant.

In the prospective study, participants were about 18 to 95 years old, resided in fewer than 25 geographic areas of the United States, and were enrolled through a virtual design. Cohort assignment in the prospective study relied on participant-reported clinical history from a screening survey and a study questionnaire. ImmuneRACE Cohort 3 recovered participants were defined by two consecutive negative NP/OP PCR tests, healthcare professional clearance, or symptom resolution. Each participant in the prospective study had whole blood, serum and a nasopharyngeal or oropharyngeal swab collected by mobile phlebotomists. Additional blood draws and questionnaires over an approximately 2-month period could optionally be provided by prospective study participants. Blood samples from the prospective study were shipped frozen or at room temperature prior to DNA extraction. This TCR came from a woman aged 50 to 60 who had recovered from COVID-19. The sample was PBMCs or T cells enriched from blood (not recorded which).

CDR3 reads: CASSSLNRAGSPLHF. In nucleotides, the sequence is TGTGCCAGCAGCTCCCTGAACAGGGCAGGATCACCCCTCCACTTT. The rearranged chain carries TRBV5-6 and TRBJ1-6; TRBD1 is a possible D gene, resting on 6 matching bases. Per the germline V gene, SGHDT is the CDR1 and YYEEEE is the CDR2. The CDR3 holds 15 amino acids from the cysteine to the phenylalanine. The only DNA kept is the CDR3, 45 bases in frame from the first base. Trimming removed 3 bases from V and 10 bases from J, leaving 17 bases between the germline ends.